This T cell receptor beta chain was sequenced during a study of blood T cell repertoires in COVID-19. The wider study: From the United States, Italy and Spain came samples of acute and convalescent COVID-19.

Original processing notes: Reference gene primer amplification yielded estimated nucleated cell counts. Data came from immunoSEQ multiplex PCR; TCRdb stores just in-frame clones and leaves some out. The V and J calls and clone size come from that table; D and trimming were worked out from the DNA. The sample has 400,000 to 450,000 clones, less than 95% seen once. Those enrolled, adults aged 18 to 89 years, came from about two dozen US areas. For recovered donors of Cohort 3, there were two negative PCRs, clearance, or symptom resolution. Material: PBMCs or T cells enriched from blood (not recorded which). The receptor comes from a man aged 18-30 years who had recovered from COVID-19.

CDR3 in amino acids: CASSIFAGNEQYF. CDR3 nucleotides: TGTGCCAGTAGTATTTTTGCCGGGAACGAGCAGTACTTC. V gene TRBV19 combines with J gene TRBJ2-7; tentative D call: TRBD2 (5 bases). Germline V gene sequence: CDR1 LNHDA, CDR2 SQIVND (reference sequence). The CDR3 has 13 residues. Trimming cost V 3 bases and J 5 bases, with 11 bases left between them.